This TCR beta chain appears in the sequencing data of a study of cytomegalovirus exposure and HLA in healthy donors. Study conclusions and caveats: Cytomegalovirus status, reportedly, was diagnosed with high specificity and sensitivity by the classifier. Subsequent analysis showed first-cohort TCR clusters tending to co-occur in around 130 validation repertoires. In vitro assays verified that a few CMV-associated chains recognized CMV antigens specifically.

Worth noting for this clone: Antigen unknown.

Per germline, CDR1 SNHLY and CDR2 FYNNEI. The V and J ends lost 8 bases and 4 bases respectively, with 14 bases between them. This CDR3 region has 13 residues. The donors were in the roughly 130-subject validation cohort, distinct from the roughly 600-subject first cohort. Sequencing used immunoSEQ multiplex PCR; TCRdb keeps in-frame clones, though not all of them. Among about 88,000 clones listed, about four fifths were seen once. This receptor was obtained from a woman aged 18-29 years in good health and CMV-seropositive. The chain uses TRBV2 and TRBJ1-1; D might be TRBD1 (5 bases). Material for sequencing was PBMCs. The CDR3 sequence: CASRGTPSTEAFF. In DNA, the CDR3 is TGTGCCAGCCGCGGGACCCCAAGCACTGAAGCTTTCTTT.